The rows below give T cell receptor beta chains drawn from one sample of a study of response to subunit inactivated influenza vaccine. TCRdb redid the calling of the RT-PCR reads with MiXCR, one entry per CDR3 protein. The top ten hold under 15% of the sample, which has hundreds of thousands of distinct CDR3 sequences, 7.6% seen once. Sample: PBMCs from blood, taken less than 30 months after vaccination. These receptors were collected from a man aged 45-69 years who received an inactivated influenza vaccine. Both conserved end residues are part of each CDR3. A D gene is named only where the DNA matches it firmly. Size tells how often a clone was seen (once, few, many) or the class of an expanded clone, and some rows leave it out.

D	V	J	size	CDR3	DNA
NA	TRBV12-3/TRBV12-4	TRBJ2-1	few	CASSDSGIVGEQFF	TGTGCCAGCAGTGACTCCGGGATTGTCGGTGAGCAGTTCTTC
NA	TRBV5-1	TRBJ1-4	many	CASSLGGIDEKLFF	TGCGCCAGCAGCTTGGGGGGGATCGATGAAAAACTGTTTTTT
NA	TRBV30	TRBJ2-1	many	CAWSAGGKLDEQFF	TGTGCCTGGAGTGCGGGGGGCAAATTGGATGAGCAGTTCTTC
TRBD2	TRBV12-3/TRBV12-4	TRBJ2-1	NA	CASSSYSGGNNEQFF	TGTGCCAGCAGTTCCTATAGCGGGGGAAACAATGAGCAGTTCTTC
NA	TRBV3-1	TRBJ2-2	many	CASSPRRVGTGELFF	TGTGCCAGCAGCCCTCGCAGGGTGGGCACCGGGGAGCTGTTTTTT
NA	TRBV29-1	TRBJ2-2	many	CSVEGSYTGELFF	TGCAGCGTCGAAGGCAGCTACACCGGGGAGCTGTTTTTT
TRBD2	TRBV7-9	TRBJ2-5	many	CASSNLGLDKETQYF	TGTGCCAGCAGTAACCTGGGACTAGATAAAGAGACCCAGTACTTC
TRBD1	TRBV4-3	TRBJ1-6	many	CASSQAGGLNSPLHF	TGCGCCAGCAGCCAAGCAGGGGGACTCAATTCACCCCTCCACTTT
NA	TRBV5-8	TRBJ2-6	NA	CASNLRDTYSGANVLTF	TGTGCCAGCAACCTCCGGGACACCTACTCTGGGGCCAACGTCCTGACTTTC
NA	TRBV7-9	TRBJ2-1	many	CASSSRLPGRWDEQFF	TGTGCCAGCAGCTCAAGGCTCCCAGGGCGGTGGGATGAGCAGTTCTTC